This T cell receptor beta chain was sequenced in a study of CD8 T cells in Susac syndrome. Regarding the study as a whole: It was acknowledged in the study that its TCR sequencing and HLA analysis involved a relatively small number of individuals.

The CDR3 has 11 amino acids. V was shortened by 8 bases and J by 3 bases, with 8 bases between the two germline ends. RNA, at roughly 0.5 to 1 ug, was reverse transcribed with random hexamers. The immunoSEQ assay covered 54 Vbeta and 13 Jbeta segments for CDR3. In TCRdb, the immunoSEQ multiplex PCR reads were re-called with MiXCR into one record per CDR3 protein. This table has approximately 170,000 distinct CDR3 sequences, about 90% appearing once. CD8+ and CD4+ T cells circulating in blood were sequenced for TCR beta. The controls were healthy donors who were matched for age and sex. In regard to this clonotype: Its antigen is still unknown.

What was sequenced was CD4+ T cells from PBMCs. V usage is TRBV12-3 or TRBV12-4 and J usage is TRBJ2-7; D may match TRBD1 or TRBD2 (6 bases each). The clonotype was recovered from a human donor in good health. CDR3 amino acids: CASGGGYEQYF. The CDR3 DNA is TGTGCCAGCGGAGGGGGCTACGAGCAGTACTTC.